One sample yielded the 6 T cell receptor beta chains listed below, sequenced in a study of T cell responses to AZD1222 COVID-19 vaccine. TCRdb's table, derived via immunoSEQ multiplex PCR, lists solely in-frame clones and lacks some. The data show more than 100,000 clones, approximately 85% seen once. Sequenced here: peripheral blood, sampled 28 days after the second dose of the MenACWY control vaccine. Every receptor here comes from an adult who received the MenACWY meningococcal vaccine as a control.

This clone was recorded once. The V gene is TRBV5-1, the J gene TRBJ2-7; D unresolved. V lost 0 bases to trimming and J lost 3 bases, with 7 bases between them. The CDR3 totals 13 residues. Germline V gene sequence: CDR1 SGHRS, CDR2 YFSETQ. CDR3: CASSLGQNYEQYV. The CDR3 nucleotides read TGCGCCAGCAGCTTGGGGCAGAACTACGAGCAGTACGTC.

The chain couples TRBV9 to TRBJ1-2, with TRBD1 matching over 7 bases. Trimming took 0 bases from V and 6 from J; bases not matched to a gene: 11. The CDR3 extends over 16 amino acids. The germline CDR1 and CDR2 sequences are SGDLS and YYNGEE. CDR3 nucleotide sequence: TGTGCCAGCAGCGTAGTAAGAGGACAGGCCGGTGATGGCTACACCTTC. Encoded protein: CASSVVRGQAGDGYTF.

Here the CDR3 DNA reads TGTGCCAGCACTCTGGGGCCTCGGAACTATGGCTACACCTTC. It encodes CASTLGPRNYGYTF. This chain links TRBV28 with TRBJ1-2, with D possibly TRBD1 on 5 matching bases. The CDR3 runs to 14 residues. The V gene's germline CDR1 is MDHEN and CDR2 SYDVKM. V shed 7 bases and J shed 2 bases, with 14 bases lying between them.

The J gene is TRBJ2-2, the V gene TRBV28, with D perhaps given as TRBD1 or TRBD2 (5 bases each). This CDR3 comprises 14 residues. Germline V gene data show CDR1 as MDHEN and CDR2 as SYDVKM. Trimming removed 6 bases at V and 7 bases at J, with 15 bases between. This CDR3 reads CASRPHGASGELFF. The CDR3 DNA reads as TGTGCCAGCAGACCCCACGGGGCTAGCGGGGAGCTGTTTTTT.

The chain recombines TRBV24-1 with TRBJ1-4, with TRBD1 matching 9 bases. This CDR3 region has 15 residues. V dropped 3 bases and J dropped 10; count of bases not matched to a gene: 8. From germline, CDR1 is KGHDR and CDR2 SFDVKD. The CDR3 here is CATSDPGQGSGKLFF. The CDR3 coding sequence is TGTGCCACCAGTGATCCGGGACAGGGTAGTGGAAAACTGTTTTTT.

The rearrangement joins TRBV7-9 to TRBJ1-3, with a possible D match to TRBD1 (5 bases). The CDR3 has 15 residues. In germline, CDR1 is SEHNR, CDR2 FQNEAQ (reference sequence). V was shortened by 1 base and J by 2 bases, with 9 bases between the two germline ends. The DNA for the CDR3 is TGTGCCAGCAGCTTAGAAGGGGTGGCTGGAAACACCATATATTTT. Protein sequence: CASSLEGVAGNTIYF.